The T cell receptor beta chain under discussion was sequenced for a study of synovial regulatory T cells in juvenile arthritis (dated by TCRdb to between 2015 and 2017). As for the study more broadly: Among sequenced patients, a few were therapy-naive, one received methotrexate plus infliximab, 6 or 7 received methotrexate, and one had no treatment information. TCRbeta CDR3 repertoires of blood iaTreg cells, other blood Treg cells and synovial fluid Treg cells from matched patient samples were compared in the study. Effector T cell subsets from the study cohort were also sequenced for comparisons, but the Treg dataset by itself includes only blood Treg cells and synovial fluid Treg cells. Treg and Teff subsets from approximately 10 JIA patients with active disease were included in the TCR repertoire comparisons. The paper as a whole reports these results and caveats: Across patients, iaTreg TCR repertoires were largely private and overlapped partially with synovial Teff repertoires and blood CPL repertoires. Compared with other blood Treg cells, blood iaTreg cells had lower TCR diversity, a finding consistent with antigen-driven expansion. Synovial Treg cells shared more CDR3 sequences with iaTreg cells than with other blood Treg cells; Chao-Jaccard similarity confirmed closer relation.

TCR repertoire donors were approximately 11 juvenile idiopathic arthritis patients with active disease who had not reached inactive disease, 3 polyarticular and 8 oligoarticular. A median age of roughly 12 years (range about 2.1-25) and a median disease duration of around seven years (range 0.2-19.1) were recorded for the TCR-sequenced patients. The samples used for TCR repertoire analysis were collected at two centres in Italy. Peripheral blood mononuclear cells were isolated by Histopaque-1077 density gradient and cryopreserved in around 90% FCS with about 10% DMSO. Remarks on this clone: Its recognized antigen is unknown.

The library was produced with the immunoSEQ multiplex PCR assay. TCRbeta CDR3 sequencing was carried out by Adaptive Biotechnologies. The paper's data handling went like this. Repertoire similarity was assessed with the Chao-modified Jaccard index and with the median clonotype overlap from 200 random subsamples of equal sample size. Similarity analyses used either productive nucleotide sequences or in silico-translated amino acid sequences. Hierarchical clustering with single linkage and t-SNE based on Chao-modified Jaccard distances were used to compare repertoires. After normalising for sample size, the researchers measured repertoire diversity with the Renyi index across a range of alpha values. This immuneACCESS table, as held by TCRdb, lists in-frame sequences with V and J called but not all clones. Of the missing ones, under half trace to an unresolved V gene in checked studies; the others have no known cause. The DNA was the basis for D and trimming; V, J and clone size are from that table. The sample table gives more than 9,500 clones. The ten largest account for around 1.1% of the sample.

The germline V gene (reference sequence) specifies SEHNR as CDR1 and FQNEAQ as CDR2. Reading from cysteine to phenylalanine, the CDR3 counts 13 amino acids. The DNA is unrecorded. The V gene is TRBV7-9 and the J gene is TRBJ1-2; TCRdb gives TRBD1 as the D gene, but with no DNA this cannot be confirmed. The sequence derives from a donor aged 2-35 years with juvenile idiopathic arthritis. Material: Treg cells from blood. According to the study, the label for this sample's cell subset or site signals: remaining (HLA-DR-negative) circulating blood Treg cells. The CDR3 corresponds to CASSLRGSYGYTF.